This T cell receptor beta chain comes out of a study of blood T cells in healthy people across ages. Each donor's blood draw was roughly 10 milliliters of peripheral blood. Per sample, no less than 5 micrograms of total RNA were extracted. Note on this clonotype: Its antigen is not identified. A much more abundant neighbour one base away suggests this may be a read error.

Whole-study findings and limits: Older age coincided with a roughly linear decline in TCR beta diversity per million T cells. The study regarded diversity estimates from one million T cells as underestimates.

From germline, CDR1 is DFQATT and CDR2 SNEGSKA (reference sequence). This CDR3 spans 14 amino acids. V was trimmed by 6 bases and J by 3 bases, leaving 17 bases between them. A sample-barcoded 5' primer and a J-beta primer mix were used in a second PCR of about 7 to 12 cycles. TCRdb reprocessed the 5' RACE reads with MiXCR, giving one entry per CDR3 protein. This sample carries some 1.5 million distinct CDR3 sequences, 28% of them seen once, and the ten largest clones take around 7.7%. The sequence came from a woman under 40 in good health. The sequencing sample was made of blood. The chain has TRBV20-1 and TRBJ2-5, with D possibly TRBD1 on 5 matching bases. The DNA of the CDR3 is TGCAGTGCCACCCCGCAGGGTGGCGAAGAGACCCAGTACTTC. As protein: CSATPQGGEETQYF.